The next 16 T cell receptor beta chains were all read from a single sample in a study of cytomegalovirus exposure and HLA in healthy donors. The PCR was carried out with 60 Vbeta primers and 13 Jbeta primers. TCRdb keeps only in-frame clones here, not all; method: immunoSEQ multiplex PCR. The repertoire holds over 110,000 clones, with over 65% as singletons. Sequenced material: PBMCs. The receptors were sampled from a male donor in good health and CMV-seronegative.

The chain couples TRBV19 to TRBJ2-7, with 7 bases that match TRBD2. This CDR3 has 15 residues. V gave up 5 bases and J gave up 3 bases; unmatched junction bases: 10. The germline gives CDR1 LNHDA, CDR2 SQIVND (reference sequence). The CDR3: CASSEGRGLGYEQYF. The CDR3 DNA sequence: TGTGCCAGTAGTGAGGGGAGGGGCCTAGGCTACGAGCAGTACTTC.

The chain uses TRBV19 and TRBJ2-3, with D unclear. The CDR3 spans 13 residues. Between the trimmed V and J ends, which lost 1 base and 4 bases, there was a span of 6 bases. Germline V lookup: CDR1 LNHDA, CDR2 SQIVND (reference sequence). As DNA, the CDR3 is TGTGCCAGTAGTATAGGTGGAGCAGATACGCAGTATTTT. It is translated as CASSIGGADTQYF.

The chain joins TRBV11-2 to TRBJ1-2; 10 bases are a match to TRBD1. Germline V gives CDR1 SGHAT, CDR2 FQNNGV. The V gene end was trimmed by 4 bases and the J gene end by 8 bases; junction bases not matched to a gene: 7. The CDR3 totals 14 residues. The CDR3 bases are TGTGCCAGCAGCTCATGGGGGACAGGGGAAGGCTACACCTTC. Translated, it gives CASSSWGTGEGYTF.

The chain joins TRBV27 to TRBJ2-3; a weak D match, TRBD1 (6 bases). V was shortened by 2 bases and J by 7 bases, with 16 bases between the two germline ends. Germline assignment: CDR1 MNHEY and CDR2 SMNVEV (reference sequence). This CDR3 comprises 15 residues. CDR3 DNA sequence: TGTGCCAGCAGTTTAGGACCCAGGGGCATGAATACGCAGTATTTT. Its translation: CASSLGPRGMNTQYF.

The rearrangement joins TRBV11-2 to TRBJ2-3, with 10 bases identical to TRBD2. Germline trimming cut 8 bases from V and 4 bases from J; bases unmatched to any gene: 6. The germline V gene encodes CDR1 SGHAT and CDR2 FQNNGV. This CDR3 contains 14 residues. In DNA form, the CDR3 reads TGTGCCAGCTCTAGCGGGAGTAAGGCAGATACGCAGTATTTT. Translation: CASSSGSKADTQYF.

Comments on this clone: At one end the junction does not follow the germline gene, possibly because of a read error. This rearrangement joins TRBV7-9 to TRBJ1-1, with D unresolved. The CDR3 loop spans 15 amino acids. CDR1 is SEHNR, CDR2 FQNEAQ, per germline (reference sequence). This CDR3 reads CSSSLVSGGSAEAFF. As DNA, the CDR3 is TGTTCCAGCAGCTTAGTCTCGGGTGGATCGGCTGAAGCTTTCTTT.

The chain carries TRBV6-5 and TRBJ1-1; 7 nucleotides align to TRBD1. Germline assignment: CDR1 MNHEY and CDR2 SVGAGI. The CDR3 covers 14 residues. With 6 bases clipped from V and 1 base from J, the junction kept 5 bases outside the gene matches. The CDR3 DNA is TGTGCCAGCAGCTTACAGGGGTCGAACACTGAAGCTTTCTTT. It yields the protein CASSLQGSNTEAFF.

V gene TRBV7-3 combines with J gene TRBJ2-7; perhaps TRBD2 as D (5 bases). CDR1 is SGHTA and CDR2 is FQGTGA in the germline V gene. This CDR3 contains 15 residues. Trimming shortened V by 5 bases and J by 5 bases, and 19 bases separated the two germline ends. The DNA of the CDR3 is TGTGCCAGCAGCCCCACGCGGGCTAGTCGCGACGAGCAGTACTTC. This sequence encodes CASSPTRASRDEQYF.

The chain joins TRBV6-5 to TRBJ1-4, with TRBD1 matching over 7 bases. From germline, CDR1 is MNHEY and CDR2 SVGAGI. V shed 5 bases, J shed 5 bases, and the junction held 8 bases outside the gene matches. The CDR3 extends over 15 amino acids. CDR3 residues: CASSPGDSRNEKLFF. For the CDR3, the DNA is TGTGCCAGCAGTCCCGGGGACAGTCGAAATGAAAAACTGTTTTTT.

The table lists this clone with a count of one. The rearrangement links TRBV7-9 to TRBJ1-2; 7 nucleotides agree with TRBD1. Trimming cost V 4 bases and J 2 bases; bases outside gene matches: 7. This CDR3 comprises 15 residues. CDR1 and CDR2 (germline): SEHNR, FQNEAQ (reference sequence). The CDR3 reads CASSSAGGINYGYTF. DNA for the CDR3: TGTGCCAGCAGCTCGGCAGGGGGAATCAACTATGGCTACACCTTC.

The rearrangement uses TRBV7-3 and TRBJ2-5; tentatively, D is TRBD1 (5 bases). The ends were cut back, 5 bases at V and 0 bases at J, with 10 bases in the middle. This CDR3 is 14 amino acids long. The germline V gene encodes CDR1 SGHTA and CDR2 FQGTGA. CDR3: CASSPRTNQETQYF. Here the CDR3 DNA reads TGTGCCAGCAGCCCGAGGACAAACCAAGAGACCCAGTACTTC.

This clone has a handful of counts. The chain recombines TRBV10-2 with TRBJ1-1, with D hard to call. V was shortened by 7 bases and J by 1 base, with 13 bases between the two germline ends. This CDR3 region has 14 residues. The V gene's germline CDR1 is WSHSY and CDR2 SAAADI. CDR3 loop: CASTGLGRNTEAFF. CDR3 nucleotides: TGCGCCAGCACCGGCTTGGGGAGGAACACTGAAGCTTTCTTT.

The chain joins TRBV27 to TRBJ2-4, with D perhaps TRBD1 (7 bases). This CDR3 spans 13 amino acids. Germline lookup yields CDR1 MNHEY and CDR2 SMNVEV (reference sequence). V lost 5 bases, J lost 4 bases, and 9 bases lay in between. CDR3 loop: CASSAGQKNIQYF. CDR3 DNA: TGTGCCAGCAGTGCGGGACAGAAAAACATTCAGTACTTC.

This sequence joins TRBV2 and TRBJ1-2, with no clear D. Germline lookup yields CDR1 SNHLY and CDR2 FYNNEI. Trimming took off 3 bases at V and 2 bases at J, with 13 bases between the two ends. This CDR3 has 15 residues. CDR3 in amino acids: CASSDPRAGNYGYTF. CDR3 coding DNA: TGTGCCAGCAGTGACCCCCGAGCGGGGAACTATGGCTACACCTTC.

This CDR3 reads CASSLWARSSYNEQFF. CDR3 in DNA: TGTGCCAGCAGTTTGTGGGCGAGAAGCTCCTACAATGAGCAGTTCTTC. V usage is TRBV27 and J usage is TRBJ2-1; D gene unclear. V gave up 3 bases and J gave up 0 bases, with 12 bases separating them. The CDR3 runs to 16 residues. Looked up from germline, CDR1 is MNHEY and CDR2 is SMNVEV (reference sequence).

The V and J genes are TRBV13 and TRBJ2-1; TRBD2 is a possible D gene (5 bases). This CDR3 comprises 13 residues. Trimming removed 6 bases from V and 5 bases from J, with 11 bases in between. CDR1 is PRHDT and CDR2 is FYEKMQ in the germline V gene (reference sequence). In nucleotides, the CDR3 is TGTGCCAGCAGGCAGAGCGGAAACAATGAGCAGTTCTTC. It is translated as CASRQSGNNEQFF. Supplemented by reference TRBV13 and TRBJ2-1, the full variable domain reads AAGVIQSPRHLIKEKRETATLKCYPIPRHDTVYWYQQGPGQDPQFLISFYEKMQSDKGSIPDRFSAQQFSDYHSELNMSSLELGDSALYFCASRQSGNNEQFFGPGTRLTVL.